The rows below give T cell receptor beta chains drawn from one sample of a study of vaccination and CD4 T cells after COVID-19. MiXCR, applied by TCRdb to the PCR reads, yields one record per CDR3 protein. The table shows some 25,000 distinct CDR3 sequences, with around 67% occurring only once. Their antigen targets remain unknown. The material sequenced was CD4+ T cells from blood, cultured in vitro, taken after SARS-CoV-2 vaccination. Every receptor here comes from a human donor who received a COVID-19 vaccine. Both conserved end residues are part of each CDR3. The order of the fields is D gene, V gene, J gene, clone size, CDR3 protein, CDR3 DNA. A D gene is named only where the DNA matches it firmly. Expanded clones are given a class, and other clones once, few, many or no size at all.

-,TRBV30,TRBJ1-1,-,CAWKNSWGTEAFF,TGTGCCTGGAAAAATTCGTGGGGCACTGAAGCTTTCTTT
TRBD1,TRBV19,TRBJ2-4,-,CASRKGRGQNIQYF,TGTGCCAGTAGAAAGGGAAGGGGGCAAAACATTCAGTACTTC
TRBD1,TRBV20-1,TRBJ1-1,-,CSARDWGQGMNTEAFF,TGCAGTGCTAGAGATTGGGGACAGGGGATGAACACTGAAGCTTTCTTT
-,TRBV21-1,TRBJ1-2,-,CASSKEGKGGKVGPNYGYTF,TGTGCCAGCAGCAAAGAGGGTAAGGGGGGCAAAGTAGGCCCCAACTATGGCTACACCTTC
-,TRBV19,TRBJ2-5,-,CASSIRGEETQYF,TGTGCCAGTAGTATCAGGGGCGAAGAGACCCAGTACTTC
-,TRBV2,TRBJ2-5,-,CASSEQKTQYF,TGTGCCAGCAGTGAACAAAAGACCCAGTACTTC
-,TRBV25-1,TRBJ2-7,-,CASRKQVLLDEQYF,TGTGCCAGCAGGAAACAGGTCCTCTTGGACGAGCAGTACTTC
-,TRBV7-9,TRBJ2-5,-,CASSFGTNLGETQYF,TGTGCCAGCAGCTTCGGGACAAACCTGGGAGAGACCCAGTACTTC
TRBD2,TRBV6-4,TRBJ2-7,-,CASSGGDRRSREQYF,TGTGCCAGCAGCGGGGGGGACCGTAGGTCAAGGGAGCAGTACTTC
-,TRBV5-1,TRBJ1-1,-,CASSPSGGRSTEAFF,TGCGCCAGCAGCCCCTCGGGGGGAAGAAGCACTGAAGCTTTCTTT
-,TRBV21-1,TRBJ2-5,few,CASTRRGQGAAETQYF,TGTGCCAGCACCCGCCGCGGACAGGGGGCTGCGGAGACCCAGTACTTC
-,TRBV15,TRBJ2-1,-,CATSRDKGPTYNEQFF,TGTGCCACCAGCAGAGATAAGGGACCAACCTACAATGAGCAGTTCTTC
-,TRBV2,TRBJ2-3,few,CASSERPGADTQYF,TGTGCCAGCAGTGAGCGACCAGGGGCAGATACGCAGTATTTT
-,TRBV20-1,TRBJ2-1,-,CGARERVSYNEQFF,TGCGGTGCTAGGGAGCGGGTATCCTACAATGAGCAGTTCTTC
-,TRBV2,TRBJ1-1,-,CASSKTHDSEAFF,TGTGCCAGCAGCAAAACCCATGACAGTGAAGCTTTCTTT
-,TRBV20-1,TRBJ2-7,-,CSASPAGLSYEQYF,TGCAGTGCTTCCCCAGCGGGTCTTTCCTACGAGCAGTACTTC
-,TRBV20-1,TRBJ2-5,few,CSAVQGRETQYF,TGCAGTGCGGTCCAGGGCCGAGAGACCCAGTACTTC
-,TRBV18,TRBJ1-2,-,CASSPRVLDELYGYTF,TGTGCCAGCTCACCACGAGTGCTAGATGAACTGTATGGCTACACCTTC
-,TRBV6-4,TRBJ2-2,-,CASSDWRGNTGELFF,TGTGCCAGCAGTGACTGGCGGGGGAACACCGGGGAGCTGTTTTTT
TRBD1,TRBV6-5,TRBJ2-7,-,CASSYADRGVYEQYF,TGTGCCAGCAGTTACGCGGACAGGGGAGTCTACGAGCAGTACTTC
-,TRBV10-1,TRBJ2-5,-,CASITSTIGTQYF,TGCGCCAGCATTACTTCCACGATAGGGACCCAGTACTTC
-,TRBV10-3,TRBJ1-4,-,CATQEPGEVEKLFF,TGTGCCACGCAAGAGCCAGGCGAAGTGGAAAAACTGTTTTTT
TRBD1,TRBV10-3,TRBJ1-1,-,CAISEDRGENTEAFF,TGTGCCATCAGTGAAGACAGGGGGGAAAACACTGAAGCTTTCTTT
TRBD2,TRBV19,TRBJ2-1,-,CASSIDGGAGNEQFF,TGTGCCAGTAGTATAGACGGGGGGGCTGGAAATGAGCAGTTCTTC
-,TRBV29-1,TRBJ1-1,-,CSVGRNTEAFF,TGCAGCGTGGGGCGGAACACTGAAGCTTTCTTT
-,TRBV4-1,TRBJ1-2,-,CASSQGLSGTGGYTF,TGCGCCAGCAGCCAAGGCCTTTCAGGGACCGGGGGCTACACCTTC
-,TRBV28,TRBJ1-5,once,CASGGVQPQHF,TGTGCCAGCGGGGGGGTTCAGCCCCAGCATTTT
TRBD1,TRBV24-1,TRBJ2-2,-,CATSEPGTVNTGELFF,TGTGCCACCAGTGAACCCGGGACAGTTAACACCGGGGAGCTGTTTTTT
-,TRBV20-1,TRBJ2-7,-,CSARDIGEVSSYEQYF,TGCAGTGCTAGAGATATAGGAGAAGTAAGCTCCTACGAGCAGTACTTC
TRBD2,TRBV24-1,TRBJ2-1,-,CATSGTSGVPSYNEQFF,TGTGCCACCAGTGGGACTAGCGGGGTTCCCTCCTACAATGAGCAGTTCTTC
-,TRBV27,TRBJ1-2,medium-sized,CASSSLRTRSTYGYTF,TGTGCCAGCAGTTCCCTCCGGACGAGGTCAACCTATGGCTACACCTTC
TRBD1,TRBV24-1,TRBJ1-1,-,CATRDRFEAFF,TGTGCCACACGGGACAGGTTCGAGGCTTTCTTT
-,TRBV20-1,TRBJ1-5,-,CSARRQDQPQHF,TGCAGTGCTAGACGTCAGGATCAGCCCCAGCATTTT
-,TRBV6-1,TRBJ1-6,-,CASSESYGDNSPLHF,TGTGCCAGCAGTGAATCGTACGGAGATAATTCACCCCTCCACTTT
TRBD1,TRBV20-1,TRBJ1-5,-,CSAGKDRESQPQHF,TGCAGTGCTGGTAAGGACAGGGAATCCCAGCCCCAGCATTTT
-,TRBV7-2,TRBJ2-2,-,CASSPAGGNTGELFF,TGTGCCAGCAGCCCCGCTGGGGGGAACACCGGGGAGCTGTTTTTT
-,TRBV12-3/TRBV12-4,TRBJ1-5,-,CASTPQGGSNQPQHF,TGTGCCAGCACCCCCCAGGGCGGAAGCAATCAGCCCCAGCATTTT
TRBD1,TRBV7-3,TRBJ1-2,few,CASSLSGPGTGEDGYTF,TGTGCCAGCAGCTTATCAGGTCCCGGGACAGGGGAGGATGGCTACACCTTC
-,TRBV27,TRBJ2-3,-,CASSLLDTDTQYF,TGTGCCAGCAGTTTACTAGACACAGATACGCAGTATTTT